Following are 21 T cell receptor beta chains from one sample sequenced in a study. TCRdb reprocessed the 5' RACE reads with MiXCR, giving one entry per CDR3 protein. The data show some 64,000 distinct CDR3 sequences, 22% seen once. Sequenced input: memory CD4+ T cells sorted from a lymph node. Subset indicated: memory CD4+ T cells, CD4+CD45RO+CD25-. The receptors shown here come from a female donor with breast cancer.

There are many counts of this clonotype. The chain uses TRBV4-2 and TRBJ2-2, with 7 bases aligning to TRBD2. The V gene's germline CDR1 is LGHNA and CDR2 YNFKEQ. The CDR3 contains 16 residues. V was clipped by 4 bases and J by 0 bases; unmatched bases: 5. The CDR3 here is CASSLSAGTNTGELFF. CDR3 coding DNA: TGTGCCAGCAGCCTGTCAGCGGGAACGAACACCGGGGAGCTGTTTTTT.

In its sample, this clonotype was seen a few times. The chain is built from TRBV10-3 and TRBJ1-2, with a possible D match to TRBD1 (6 bases). V was shortened by 5 bases and J by 4 bases, with 11 bases between the two germline ends. This CDR3 is 13 amino acids long. CDR1 is ENHRY, CDR2 SYGVKD, per germline. CDR3 sequence reads: CAISQGMGYGYTF. The CDR3 bases are TGTGCCATCAGTCAGGGGATGGGCTATGGCTACACCTTC.

The chain employs TRBV24-1 and TRBJ2-3; 7 bases are a match to TRBD2. The germline gives CDR1 KGHDR, CDR2 SFDVKD. With V trimmed by 6 bases and J by 10 bases, 9 bases remained unmatched. The CDR3 is 13 residues long. The CDR3 region has the DNA TGTGCCACCAGTCCCGGGAGCGGGGATGCGCAGTATTTT. Protein product: CATSPGSGDAQYF.

This clonotype was counted many times. V gene TRBV6-6 combines with J gene TRBJ1-1, with D hard to call. CDR3 size: 14 residues. V dropped 1 base and J dropped 3 bases, with 9 bases sitting between them. Germline V gene lookup returns CDR1 MNHNY and CDR2 SVGAGI (reference sequence). CDR3 in amino acids: CASSYWQTDTEAFF. The DNA for the CDR3 is TGTGCCAGCAGTTACTGGCAGACTGACACTGAAGCTTTCTTT.

This clonotype was seen at least ten times. The chain has TRBV7-9 and TRBJ1-1; D remains unclear. The CDR3 loop spans 11 amino acids. V lost 5 bases and J lost 6, with 7 bases in between. CDR1 is SEHNR and CDR2 is FQNEAQ in the germline V gene (reference sequence). CDR3 in DNA: TGTGCCAGCAGCCCAGACTCTGAAGCTTTCTTT. It specifies CASSPDSEAFF.

This clonotype was counted only a few times. The chain joins TRBV6-5 to TRBJ1-5; D is possibly TRBD1 (6 bases). CDR1 and CDR2 (germline): MNHEY, SVGAGI. The CDR3 is 15 amino acids. Trimming shortened V by 1 base and J by 6 bases, and 13 bases separated the two germline ends. CDR3 amino acids: CASSYYRGAGQPQHF. The CDR3 nucleotides are TGTGCCAGCAGTTACTATCGGGGGGCGGGTCAGCCCCAGCATTTT.

This clonotype was detected many times. The chain combines TRBV6-1 with TRBJ1-2; D unresolved. Deletions cut 5 bases from V and 4 bases from J, with 8 bases between. In germline, CDR1 is MNHNS, CDR2 SASEGT. The CDR3 consists of 12 residues. The CDR3 region has the DNA TGTGCCAGCAGTCCGACAACCTATGGCTACACCTTC. It yields the protein CASSPTTYGYTF.

Only a few counts were recorded for this clonotype. The gene calls are TRBV9 and TRBJ2-7; D could derive from TRBD1 or TRBD2 (7 bases each). Trimming removed 0 bases from V and 6 bases from J, with 13 bases in between. CDR1 and CDR2 from the germline V gene are SGDLS and YYNGEE. The CDR3 is 14 residues long. The CDR3 nucleotides are TGTGCCAGCAGCGTAGAAGTCAGGGGGGGCGAGCAGTACTTC. Protein product: CASSVEVRGGEQYF.

This clonotype has only a few counts. The chain has TRBV4-2 and TRBJ1-6, with 8 nucleotides matching TRBD1. Looked up from germline, CDR1 is LGHNA and CDR2 is YNFKEQ. Trimming at V came to 2 bases and at J to 7 bases, leaving 4 bases not matched to a gene. The CDR3 extends over 15 amino acids. The CDR3 bases are TGTGCCAGCAGCCAACAGACAGGGGTGAATTCACCCCTCCACTTT. This gives the protein CASSQQTGVNSPLHF.

This clonotype was counted a few times. This rearrangement joins TRBV5-1 to TRBJ2-2; D may be TRBD1 (6 bases). The CDR3 runs 14 residues. Per germline, CDR1 SGHRS and CDR2 YFSETQ. V lost 5 bases and J 1 base, leaving 9 bases between the germline ends. CDR3 protein: CASRKGQNTGELFF. For the CDR3, the DNA is TGCGCCAGCAGGAAGGGACAGAACACCGGGGAGCTGTTTTTT.

In this sample, this clonotype turned up a few times. The chain combines TRBV29-1 with TRBJ1-1; D is perhaps TRBD1 (6 bases). Trimming shortened V by 6 bases and J by 4 bases, and 12 bases separated the two germline ends. The CDR3 extends over 12 amino acids. Germline lookup yields CDR1 SQVTM and CDR2 ANQGSEA. CDR3 bases: TGCAGCGTCGGTACAGGGTGCACTGAAGCTTTCTTT. It codes for CSVGTGCTEAFF.

In this sample, this clonotype turned up a few times. The CDR3, as DNA: TGCAGCGTTGGGGCGGACGCCGGGGAGCTGTTTTTT. Translation: CSVGADAGELFF. The V and J genes are TRBV29-1 and TRBJ2-2; D remains unclear. Germline values: CDR1 SQVTM, CDR2 ANQGSEA. Trimming left V 4 bases short and J 6 bases short, with 9 bases between. The CDR3 spans 12 residues.

This chain links TRBV5-1 with TRBJ1-2; 7 bases line up with TRBD1. In germline, CDR1 is SGHRS, CDR2 YFSETQ. The CDR3 is 12 residues long. The ends lost 7 bases at V and 8 bases at J; junction bases unmatched: 8. As DNA, the CDR3 is TGCGCCAGCTCGACAGGGCGGGACGGCTACACCTTC. Protein sequence: CASSTGRDGYTF.

This clonotype has ten or more counts. This chain links TRBV29-1 with TRBJ1-5; D remains unclear. This CDR3 is 12 amino acids long. Germline V gives CDR1 SQVTM, CDR2 ANQGSEA. Trimming took off 7 bases at V and 0 bases at J, with 7 bases between the two ends. The DNA for the CDR3 is TGCAGCGCGTCGGATAGCAATCAGCCCCAGCATTTT. Translated, it gives CSASDSNQPQHF. The full variable domain, rest sourced from reference TRBV29-1 and TRBJ1-5, is SAVISQKPSRDICQRGTSLTIQCQVDSQVTMMFWYRQQPGQSLTLIATANQGSEATYESGFVIDKFPISRPNLTFSTLTVSNMSPEDSSIYLCSASDSNQPQHFGDGTRLSIL.

Worth noting for this clonotype: A read error is possible here, since a much larger clone lies one base away. The chain is built from TRBV4-3 and TRBJ2-5; tentatively, D is TRBD2 (5 bases). This CDR3 is 13 amino acids long. The germline V gene has CDR1 LGHNA and CDR2 YSLEER. As DNA, the CDR3 is TGCGCCAGCTGCCAAGCCCCGGGGGAGACCCAGTACTTC. Protein sequence: CASCQAPGETQYF.

In its sample, this clonotype was seen many times. The V and J genes are TRBV7-2 and TRBJ1-2; 9 nucleotides line up with TRBD1. The germline V gene has CDR1 SGHTA and CDR2 FQGNSA. This CDR3 has 15 amino acids. Trimming removed 3 bases from V and 4 bases from J; junction bases left unmatched: 6. The CDR3 spells CASSLATGQGYGYTF. CDR3 DNA: TGTGCCAGCAGCTTGGCAACGGGACAGGGCTATGGCTACACCTTC.

In nucleotides, the CDR3 is TGCAGTGCTAGAGAGGCGACAGGGAGAGGCTACACCTTC. The encoded protein is CSAREATGRGYTF. The chain recombines TRBV20-1 with TRBJ1-2; TRBD1 aligns across 7 bases. Trimming removed 0 bases from V and 8 bases from J; junction bases left unmatched: 6. CDR3 length equals 13 residues. Germline assignment: CDR1 DFQATT and CDR2 SNEGSKA (reference sequence).

As DNA, the CDR3 is TGTGCCAGCAGCCCGCGCACAGGGTCAAGGACCGGGGAGCTGTTTTTT. This gives the protein CASSPRTGSRTGELFF. The V gene is TRBV7-8, the J gene TRBJ2-2, with D possibly being TRBD1 (6 bases). CDR3 size: 16 residues. From germline, CDR1 is SGHVS and CDR2 FQNEAQ. V was trimmed by 5 bases and J by 5 bases, leaving 18 bases between them.

This clonotype was seen a single time. This chain connects TRBV4-1 to TRBJ2-1; D not resolved. The V and J ends lost 8 bases and 0 bases respectively, with 20 bases between them. The CDR3 sequence is 17 residues long. Germline values: CDR1 MGHRA, CDR2 YSYEKL. In DNA, the CDR3 is TGCGCCAGCGGGGTTGTGGGTCGACGAGGCTCCTACAATGAGCAGTTCTTC. This encodes CASGVVGRRGSYNEQFF.

This clonotype was counted a few times. J is TRBJ2-5 and V is TRBV7-2; tentatively, D is TRBD1 or TRBD2 (5 bases each). V was clipped by 5 bases and J by 4 bases, with 20 bases between them. Germline loops: CDR1 SGHTA, CDR2 FQGNSA. The CDR3 spans 16 residues. CDR3 coding DNA: TGTGCCAGCAGCCCACGGGACCCTACATTGGGAGAGACCCAGTACTTC. Its translation: CASSPRDPTLGETQYF.

The rearrangement joins TRBV7-8 to TRBJ2-5; 8 positions match TRBD2. Unmatched junction bases numbered 12, after V lost 4 bases and J lost 5 bases. CDR3 length: 16 residues. From germline, CDR1 is SGHVS and CDR2 FQNEAQ. In nucleotides, the CDR3 is TGTGCCAGCAGCTCCTGGAGGGCGGGAGGCAGGGAGACCCAGTACTTC. It encodes CASSSWRAGGRETQYF.